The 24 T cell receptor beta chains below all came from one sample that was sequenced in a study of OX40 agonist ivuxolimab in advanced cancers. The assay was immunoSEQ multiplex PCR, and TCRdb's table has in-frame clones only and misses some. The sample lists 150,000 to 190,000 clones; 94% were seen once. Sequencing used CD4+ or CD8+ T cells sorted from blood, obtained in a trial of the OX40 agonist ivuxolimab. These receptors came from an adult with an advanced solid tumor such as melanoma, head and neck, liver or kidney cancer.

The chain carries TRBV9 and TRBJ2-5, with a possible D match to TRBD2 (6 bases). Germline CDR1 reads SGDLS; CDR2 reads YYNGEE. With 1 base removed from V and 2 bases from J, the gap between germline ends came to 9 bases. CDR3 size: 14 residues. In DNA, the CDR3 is TGTGCCAGCAGCGTATCAGGGAGGCAAGAGACCCAGTACTTC. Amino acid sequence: CASSVSGRQETQYF. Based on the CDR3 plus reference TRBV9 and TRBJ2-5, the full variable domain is DSGVTQTPKHLITATGQRVTLRCSPRSGDLSVYWYQQSLDQGLQFLIQYYNGEERAKGNILERFSAQQFPDLHSELNLSSLELGDSALYFCASSVSGRQETQYFGPGTRLLVL.

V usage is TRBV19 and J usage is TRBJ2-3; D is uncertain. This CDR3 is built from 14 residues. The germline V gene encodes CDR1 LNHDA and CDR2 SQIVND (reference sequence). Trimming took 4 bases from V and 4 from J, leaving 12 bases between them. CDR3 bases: TGTGCCAGTAGTACTGACTGGTTGGCAGATACGCAGTATTTT. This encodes CASSTDWLADTQYF.

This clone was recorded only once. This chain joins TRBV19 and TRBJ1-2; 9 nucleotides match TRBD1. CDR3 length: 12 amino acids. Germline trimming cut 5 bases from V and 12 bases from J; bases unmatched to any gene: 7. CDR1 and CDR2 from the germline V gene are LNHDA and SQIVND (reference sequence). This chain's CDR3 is CASSLGTGTHTF. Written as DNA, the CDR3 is TGTGCCAGTAGTCTTGGGACAGGGACGCACACCTTC.

This chain's CDR3 is CASRPMWGDSNEKLFF. For the CDR3, the DNA is TGTGCCAGCAGACCTATGTGGGGGGACAGTAATGAAAAACTGTTTTTT. V and J are TRBV7-2 and TRBJ1-4; 7 nucleotides match TRBD1. The CDR3 runs 16 residues. The germline gives CDR1 SGHTA, CDR2 FQGNSA. The V segment lost 6 bases and the J segment 4 bases; nucleotides outside the gene matches: 11.

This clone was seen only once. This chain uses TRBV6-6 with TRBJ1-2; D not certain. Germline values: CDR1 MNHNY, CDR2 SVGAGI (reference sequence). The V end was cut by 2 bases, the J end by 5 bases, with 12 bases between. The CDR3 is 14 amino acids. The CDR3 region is CASSYRQVSYGYTF. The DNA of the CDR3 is TGTGCCAGCAGTTACCGTCAGGTCTCATATGGCTACACCTTC.

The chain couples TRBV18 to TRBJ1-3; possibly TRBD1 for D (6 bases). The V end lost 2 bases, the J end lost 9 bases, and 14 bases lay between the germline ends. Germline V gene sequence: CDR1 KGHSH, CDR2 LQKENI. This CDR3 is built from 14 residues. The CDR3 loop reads CASSPEAQGGTIYF. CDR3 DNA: TGTGCCAGCTCACCAGAAGCACAGGGAGGCACCATATATTTT.

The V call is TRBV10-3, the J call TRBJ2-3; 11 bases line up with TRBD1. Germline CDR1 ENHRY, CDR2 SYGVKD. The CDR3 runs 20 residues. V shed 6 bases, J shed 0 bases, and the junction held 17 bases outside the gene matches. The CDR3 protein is CAISNKDRGRGRGSTDTQYF. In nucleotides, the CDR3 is TGTGCCATCAGCAACAAGGACAGGGGGCGCGGGCGGGGGAGCACAGATACGCAGTATTTT.

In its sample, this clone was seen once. The CDR3 region is CASRGLAGPETQYF. In DNA, the CDR3 is TGTGCCAGCAGAGGACTAGCGGGTCCAGAGACCCAGTACTTC. V gene TRBV28 combines with J gene TRBJ2-5; 11 bases are a match to TRBD2. V gave up 6 bases and J gave up 4 bases; unmatched junction bases: 4. The V gene's germline CDR1 is MDHEN and CDR2 SYDVKM. CDR3 length: 14 amino acids.

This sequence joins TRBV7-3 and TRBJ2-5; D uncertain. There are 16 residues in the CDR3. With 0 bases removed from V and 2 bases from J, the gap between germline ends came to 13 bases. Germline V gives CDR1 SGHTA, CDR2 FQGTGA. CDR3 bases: TGTGCCAGCAGCTTAACCGCCTGGGAAGCGCAAGAGACCCAGTACTTC. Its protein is CASSLTAWEAQETQYF.

The CDR3 nucleotides are TGTGCTAGTGGTTTGCGGACAGGGAAAGGTTTGAACACTGAAGCTTTCTTT. It yields the protein CASGLRTGKGLNTEAFF. This rearrangement joins TRBV12-5 to TRBJ1-1; TRBD1 aligns across 8 bases. This CDR3 spans 17 amino acids. Trimming took 2 bases from V and 0 from J; bases not matched to a gene: 8. The germline gives CDR1 LGHNT, CDR2 FRNRAP.

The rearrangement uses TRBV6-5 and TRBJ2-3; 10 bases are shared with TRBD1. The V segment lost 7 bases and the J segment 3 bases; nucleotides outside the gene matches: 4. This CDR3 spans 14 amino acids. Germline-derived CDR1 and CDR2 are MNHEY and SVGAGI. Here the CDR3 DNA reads TGTGCCAGCAAGGGACAGGGGAGGACAGATACGCAGTATTTT. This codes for CASKGQGRTDTQYF.

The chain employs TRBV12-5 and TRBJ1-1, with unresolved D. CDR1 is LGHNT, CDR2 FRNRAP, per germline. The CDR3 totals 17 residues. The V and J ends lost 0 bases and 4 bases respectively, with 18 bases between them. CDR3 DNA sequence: TGTGCTAGTGGTTTGGTAATCGATGGACCTGAAGGCACTGAAGCTTTCTTT. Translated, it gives CASGLVIDGPEGTEAFF.

The chain's CDR3 is CASSLVGLNTEAFF. DNA of the CDR3: TGCGCCAGCAGCTTGGTAGGGCTGAACACTGAAGCTTTCTTT. The rearrangement links TRBV5-1 to TRBJ1-1; D is undetermined. Germline values: CDR1 SGHRS, CDR2 YFSETQ. The CDR3 sequence is 14 residues long. Between the trimmed V and J ends, which lost 0 bases and 0 bases, there was a span of 6 bases.

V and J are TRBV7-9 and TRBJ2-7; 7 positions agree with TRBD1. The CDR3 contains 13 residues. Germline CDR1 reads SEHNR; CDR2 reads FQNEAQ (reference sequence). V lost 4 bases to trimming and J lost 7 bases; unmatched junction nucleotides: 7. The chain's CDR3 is CASSSRTGAEQYF. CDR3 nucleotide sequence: TGTGCCAGCAGCTCTAGAACAGGGGCTGAGCAGTACTTC.

The CDR3 DNA sequence: TGTGCCAGCAGTTACCCCGGGACTAGGGCCTACGAGCAGTACTTC. It encodes CASSYPGTRAYEQYF. This chain uses TRBV28 with TRBJ2-7; 8 bases fit TRBD2. CDR1 is MDHEN and CDR2 is SYDVKM in the germline V gene. The J segment lost 2 bases and the V segment lost 4 bases, leaving 7 bases of the junction unmatched. The CDR3 length is 15 residues.

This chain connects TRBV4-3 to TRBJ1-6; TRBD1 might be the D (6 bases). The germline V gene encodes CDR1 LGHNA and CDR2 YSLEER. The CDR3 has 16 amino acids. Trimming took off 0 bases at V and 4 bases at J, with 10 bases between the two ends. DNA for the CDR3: TGCGCCAGCAGCCAAGATGTCCAGGGGTATAATTCACCCCTCCACTTT. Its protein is CASSQDVQGYNSPLHF.

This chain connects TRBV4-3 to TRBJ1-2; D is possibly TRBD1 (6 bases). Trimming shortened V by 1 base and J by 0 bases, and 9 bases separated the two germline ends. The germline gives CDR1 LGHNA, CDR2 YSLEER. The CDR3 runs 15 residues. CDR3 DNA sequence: TGCGCCAGCAGCCAAGGGACAGATGCTAACTATGGCTACACCTTC. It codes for CASSQGTDANYGYTF.

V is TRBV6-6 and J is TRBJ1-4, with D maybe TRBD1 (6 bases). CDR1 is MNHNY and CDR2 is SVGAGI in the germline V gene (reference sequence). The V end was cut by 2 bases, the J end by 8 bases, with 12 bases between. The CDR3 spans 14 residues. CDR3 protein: CASSYPEGVEKLFF. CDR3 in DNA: TGTGCCAGCAGTTACCCCGAGGGGGTGGAAAAACTGTTTTTT.

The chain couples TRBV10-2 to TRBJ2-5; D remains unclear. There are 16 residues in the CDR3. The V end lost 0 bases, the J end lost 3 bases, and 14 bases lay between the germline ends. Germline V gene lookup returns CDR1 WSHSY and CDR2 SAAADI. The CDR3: CASSESKLTGKETQYF. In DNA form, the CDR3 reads TGCGCCAGCAGTGAGTCTAAACTGACGGGTAAAGAGACCCAGTACTTC.

The CDR3 DNA is TGTGCCAGCAGTTTGGGACAGGGTTTTTATGGCTACACCTTC. This sequence encodes CASSLGQGFYGYTF. The V and J genes are TRBV28 and TRBJ1-2, with 9 bases lining up with TRBD1. The CDR3 loop spans 14 amino acids. Germline V lookup: CDR1 MDHEN, CDR2 SYDVKM. V trimming: 3 bases; J trimming: 5 bases; junction bases outside the gene matches: 4.

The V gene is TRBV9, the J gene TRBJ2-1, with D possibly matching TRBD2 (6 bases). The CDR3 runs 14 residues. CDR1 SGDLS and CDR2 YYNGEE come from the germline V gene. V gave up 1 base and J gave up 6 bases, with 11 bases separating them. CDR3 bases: TGTGCCAGCAGCGTAAATTCCGGGGGCAATGAGCAGTTCTTC. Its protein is CASSVNSGGNEQFF.

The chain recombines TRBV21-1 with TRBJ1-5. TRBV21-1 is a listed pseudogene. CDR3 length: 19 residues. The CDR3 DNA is TGTGCCAGCAGCAAAGCGCTTTGTAGGAAGCGAATTAGCAATCAGCCCCAGCATTTT. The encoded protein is CASSKALCRKRISNQPQHF.

The CDR3 is CASSYVAGGIYGYTF. CDR3 coding DNA: TGTGCCAGCAGTTACGTCGCAGGGGGTATCTATGGCTACACCTTC. The chain links TRBV6-5 to TRBJ1-2; 7 bases fit TRBD1. The CDR3 has 15 residues. V was pared by 2 bases and J by 4 bases, with 7 bases of the junction left unmatched. Germline V lookup: CDR1 MNHEY, CDR2 SVGAGI.

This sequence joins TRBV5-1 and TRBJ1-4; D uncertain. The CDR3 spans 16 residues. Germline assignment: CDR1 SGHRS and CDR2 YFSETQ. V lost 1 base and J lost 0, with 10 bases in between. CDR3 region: CASSLPGRSTNEKLFF. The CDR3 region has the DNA TGCGCCAGCAGCTTGCCCGGGAGATCAACTAATGAAAAACTGTTTTTT.